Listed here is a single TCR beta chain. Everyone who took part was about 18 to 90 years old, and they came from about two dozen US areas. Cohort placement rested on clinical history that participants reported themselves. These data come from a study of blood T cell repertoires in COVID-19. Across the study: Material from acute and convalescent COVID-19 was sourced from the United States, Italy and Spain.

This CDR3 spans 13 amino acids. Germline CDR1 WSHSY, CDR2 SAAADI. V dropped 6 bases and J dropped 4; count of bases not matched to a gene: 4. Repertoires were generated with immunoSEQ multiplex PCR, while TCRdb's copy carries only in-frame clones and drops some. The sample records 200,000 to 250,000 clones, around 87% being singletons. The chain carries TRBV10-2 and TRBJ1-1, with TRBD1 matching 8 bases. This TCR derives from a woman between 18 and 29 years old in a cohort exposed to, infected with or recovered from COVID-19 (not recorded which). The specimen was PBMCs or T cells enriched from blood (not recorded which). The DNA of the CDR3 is TGCGCCAGCAGGGGTACAGGGGGCACTGAAGCTTTCTTT. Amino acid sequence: CASRGTGGTEAFF.